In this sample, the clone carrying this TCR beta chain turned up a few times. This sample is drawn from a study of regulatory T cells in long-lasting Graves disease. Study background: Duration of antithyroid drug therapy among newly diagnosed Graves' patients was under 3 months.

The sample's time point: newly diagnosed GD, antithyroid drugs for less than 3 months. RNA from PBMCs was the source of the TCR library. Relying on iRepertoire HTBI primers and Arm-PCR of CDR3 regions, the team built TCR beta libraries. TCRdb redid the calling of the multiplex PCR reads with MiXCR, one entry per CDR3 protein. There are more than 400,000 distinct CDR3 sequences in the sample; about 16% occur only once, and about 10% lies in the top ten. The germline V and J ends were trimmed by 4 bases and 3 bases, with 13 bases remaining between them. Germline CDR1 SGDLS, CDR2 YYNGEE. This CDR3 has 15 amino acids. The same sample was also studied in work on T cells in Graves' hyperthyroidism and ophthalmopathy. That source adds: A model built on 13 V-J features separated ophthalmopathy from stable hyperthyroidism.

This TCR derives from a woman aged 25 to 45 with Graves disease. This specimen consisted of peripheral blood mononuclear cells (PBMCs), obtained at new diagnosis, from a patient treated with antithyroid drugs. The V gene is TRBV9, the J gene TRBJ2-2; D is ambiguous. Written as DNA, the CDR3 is TGTGCCAGCAGCACTCACTCCGGATACACCGGGGAGCTGTTTTTT. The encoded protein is CASSTHSGYTGELFF.